Listed below are T cell receptor beta chains from one sample, sequenced in a study of blood T cell repertoires in COVID-19. Sequencing was performed with immunoSEQ multiplex PCR; in TCRdb, only in-frame clones are kept and a portion is missing. The table shows about 320,000 clones, with roughly 82% occurring only once. Material: peripheral blood. The receptors were sampled from a woman aged 45-60 years with acute or convalescent COVID-19. Each CDR3 is given without its conserved first and last residue. A D gene is named only where the DNA matches it firmly.

TRBD1	TRBV19	TRBJ1-5	ASSITWTGGNSNQPQH
TRBD1	TRBV7-9	TRBJ1-1	ASSLDHRGLEAF
TRBD2	TRBV29-1	TRBJ2-1	SVEGLAGGKNEQF
TRBD2	TRBV28	TRBJ2-7	ASSARGRRYEQY
TRBD1	TRBV28	TRBJ2-2	ASSFRRTGPTGELF
-	TRBV11-3	TRBJ2-1	ASSSTAGYNEQF
-	TRBV11-3	TRBJ2-1	ASSLVGAGKSDEQF
-	TRBV6-5	TRBJ1-2	ASSYRQTNYGYT
TRBD1	TRBV19	TRBJ2-1	ASSRTGGRYNEQF
-	TRBV12-3/TRBV12-4	TRBJ2-3	ASSQIADTQY
TRBD1	TRBV6-5	TRBJ1-1	ASRRKGQGRTEAF
-	TRBV9	TRBJ2-2	ASSGRGGTGELF
TRBD2	TRBV28	TRBJ2-1	ASSLGLAGGPRYNEQF
-	TRBV29-1	TRBJ1-2	SVGYGAAYGYT